This entry is about one T cell receptor beta chain. Its specific antigen is unknown. Base qualities are not at hand, and no much larger clone is one base apart. These data belong to a study of response to subunit inactivated influenza vaccine (dated by TCRdb to about 2018). For the wider study: To follow how T cells responded to a trivalent subunit inactivated influenza vaccine, the researchers relied on deep quantitative profiling of the T cell receptor repertoire.

Library preparation employed RT-PCR. This sample was sequenced with an Illumina HiSeq 2500. TCRdb cleaned the public reads at Q25 with fastp, built clones with MiXCR and kept in-frame beta chains. Under each unique CDR3 protein, matching rows form one entry showing the most common genes and DNA. The sample table contains about 190,000 distinct CDR3 sequences; only one count was recorded for under 15% of them. Roughly 26% of the sample is taken by the ten largest. The CDR3 numbers 14 residues from cysteine through phenylalanine. The kept DNA is CDR3 alone, 42 bases in frame from the first base. CDR1 and CDR2 (MNHNS, SASEGT) derive from the germline V gene. V loses 8 bases at its end and J loses 2 bases; junction bases beyond the gene matches: 5. General conclusions and limits of the study: The authors proposed that each seasonal influenza vaccination may bring in only a limited number of new T cells.

The sequence derives from a man aged 50 to 59 who received an inactivated influenza vaccine. Donor details come from another sample of the same person, matched by shared clones. The chain uses TRBV6-1 and TRBJ2-7; the junction holds 11 bases that match TRBD2. The specimen was CD8+ T cells sorted from PBMCs, collected 5 days after vaccination. The nucleotide sequence is TGTGCCAGCGGACTAGCGGGTGGGGCCTACGAGCAGTACTTC. Its protein is CASGLAGGAYEQYF.